The T cell receptor beta chain under discussion was sequenced for a study of blood T cell repertoires in COVID-19. Overall study context: Sites across the United States, Italy and Spain contributed samples from acute and convalescent COVID-19. In each case, the material was cDNA or gDNA derived from T cells, B-cell-depleted T cells, or PBMCs.

Per the original methods: Using reference gene primer amplification, nucleated cell counts were estimated. TCRdb keeps only in-frame clones here, not all; method: immunoSEQ multiplex PCR. V, J and clone size derive from that table, while D and trimming were established from the DNA sequence. The table includes some 46,000 clones, approximately 90% detected once. This clone appeared once. Looked up from germline, CDR1 is SNHLY and CDR2 is FYNNEI. With V trimmed by 3 bases and J by 7 bases, 1 base remained unmatched. The CDR3 contains 12 residues. Material: peripheral blood. J is TRBJ1-2 and V is TRBV2; 8 bases line up with TRBD1. The receptor was derived from a man aged 60-69 years with active COVID-19. The DNA of the CDR3 is TGTGCCAGCAGTGATACAGGGGGTGGCTACACCTTC. Amino acids: CASSDTGGGYTF.